These T cell receptor beta chains were read from a single sample in a study of T cell repertoires in cytomegalovirus infection. Each CDR3 protein gets one entry after TCRdb re-called the reads with MiXCR. The data contain 450,000 to 550,000 distinct CDR3 sequences, 15% to 20% of them seen just once; the ten biggest clones take up approximately 24%. Sequencing was done on a sample of CD8+ T cells from PBMCs. Receptors originate from a human donor in good health (CMV status not recorded). Some clones in this sample may be carry-over from other donors' samples. Both conserved end residues are part of each CDR3. A D gene is named only where the DNA matches it firmly. Clone sizes are given selectively: once, few, many, or a class where the clone is expanded.

d_call	v_call	j_call	clone_size	cdr3_aa	cdr3_nt
-	TRBV9	TRBJ2-7	-	CASSTPGEMYF	TGTGCCAGCAGCACCCCAGGAGAGATGTACTTC
TRBD2	TRBV5-1	TRBJ2-3	-	CASSSHGLAGGDDTDTQYF	TGCGCCAGCAGCTCCCACGGACTAGCGGGGGGCGATGATACAGATACGCAGTATTTT
-	TRBV5-4	TRBJ2-2	few	CASSLAETDLFTGELFF	TGTGCCAGCAGCTTGGCCGAGACAGACCTTTTCACCGGGGAGCTGTTTTTT
TRBD1	TRBV5-4	TRBJ2-7	few	CASSGDRGVYEQYF	TGTGCCAGCAGCGGTGACAGGGGGGTCTACGAGCAGTACTTC
-	TRBV11-2	TRBJ1-5	-	CASSLDRAAQPQHF	TGTGCCAGCAGCTTAGACAGGGCGGCTCAGCCCCAGCATTTT
-	TRBV6-6	TRBJ2-2	many	CASSWGRGWAGELFF	TGTGCCAGCAGTTGGGGACGGGGGTGGGCCGGGGAGCTGTTTTTT
-	TRBV12-5	TRBJ1-5	many	CASGLDSNNQPQHF	TGTGCTAGTGGCCTAGACAGTAACAATCAGCCCCAGCATTTT
-	TRBV14	TRBJ1-2	-	CATEPRGVYGYTF	TGTGCCACCGAGCCACGGGGAGTCTATGGCTACACCTTC
-	TRBV7-9	TRBJ2-3	many	CASSKGSQKDTQYF	TGTGCCAGCAGCAAGGGGTCACAAAAGGATACGCAGTATTTT
-	TRBV12-3/TRBV12-4	TRBJ2-5	many	CASRPSQSGQETQYF	TGTGCCAGCAGACCCTCTCAGTCAGGACAAGAGACCCAGTACTTC
-	TRBV28	TRBJ2-7	-	CASSSPRDFAYEQYF	TGTGCCAGCAGTTCGCCCCGGGACTTTGCGTACGAGCAGTACTTC
TRBD1	TRBV6-1	TRBJ1-2	many	CASSEPGTAAGYTF	TGTGCCAGCAGTGAACCTGGGACAGCTGCTGGCTACACCTTC
TRBD1	TRBV7-2	TRBJ2-2	many	CASSLPIGTAGELFF	TGTGCCAGCAGCCTACCCATCGGGACAGCCGGGGAGCTGTTTTTT
TRBD1	TRBV12-3/TRBV12-4	TRBJ1-2	few	CASSLGTGSFGYTF	TGTGCCAGCAGTCTAGGGACAGGGAGTTTTGGCTACACCTTC
TRBD2	TRBV12-5	TRBJ2-3	-	CASAPRVREGRVDTQYF	TGTGCTAGTGCTCCCAGGGTGCGGGAGGGCCGAGTAGATACGCAGTATTTT
TRBD2	TRBV5-1	TRBJ2-3	few	CASSLDTSGGAIDTQYF	TGCGCCAGCAGCTTGGATACTAGCGGGGGGGCAATAGATACGCAGTATTTT
-	TRBV7-3	TRBJ2-1	many	CASSPAVGSYNEQFF	TGTGCCAGCAGCCCCGCCGTGGGCAGCTACAATGAGCAGTTCTTC
-	TRBV7-2	TRBJ2-1	many	CASSAYSWPNEQFF	TGTGCCAGCAGCGCCTACAGTTGGCCCAATGAGCAGTTCTTC
-	TRBV2	TRBJ2-1	-	CATVSGTKYNEQFF	TGTGCCACCGTTTCCGGGACGAAGTACAATGAGCAGTTCTTC
-	TRBV7-8	TRBJ2-7	many	CASSFGFREQYF	TGTGCCAGCAGCTTCGGATTTCGCGAGCAGTACTTC
-	TRBV6-2/TRBV6-3	TRBJ1-5	many	CASSPRPGPSNQPQHF	TGTGCCAGCAGTCCTCGGCCAGGTCCTAGCAATCAGCCCCAGCATTTT
-	TRBV3-1	TRBJ2-5	-	CASSQVVGRGVYQETQYF	TGTGCCAGCAGCCAAGTCGTTGGAAGAGGAGTGTACCAAGAGACCCAGTACTTC
TRBD1	TRBV27	TRBJ2-7	many	CASSLSGTGGTYEQYF	TGTGCCAGCAGTTTATCAGGGACAGGGGGTACCTACGAGCAGTACTTC
-	TRBV5-1	TRBJ2-7	few	CASSLNRKGEQYF	TGCGCCAGCAGCTTGAACAGGAAGGGCGAGCAGTACTTC
-	TRBV7-9	TRBJ2-3	many	CASTTSDEEDTDTQYF	TGTGCCAGCACCACTTCTGACGAGGAGGACACAGATACGCAGTATTTT
TRBD2	TRBV7-3	TRBJ2-2	-	CASSAEGLAGGPGELFF	TGTGCCAGCAGCGCAGAGGGACTAGCGGGGGGGCCCGGGGAGCTGTTTTTT
TRBD2	TRBV4-1	TRBJ2-5	-	CASSQDPLAKETQYF	TGCGCCAGCAGCCAAGACCCACTAGCGAAAGAGACCCAGTACTTC
TRBD2	TRBV12-3/TRBV12-4	TRBJ2-3	many	CASRGGLEGGTQYF	TGTGCCAGCAGGGGGGGACTAGAAGGGGGTACGCAGTATTTT
TRBD1	TRBV12-3/TRBV12-4	TRBJ1-4	many	CASSLTGGGGEKLFF	TGTGCCAGCAGTTTGACAGGGGGCGGCGGTGAAAAACTGTTTTTT
-	TRBV28	TRBJ1-2	-	CASSLRSRSYGYTF	TGTGCCAGCAGTTTACGGTCCAGGTCATATGGCTACACCTTC
-	TRBV7-3	TRBJ1-1	many	CASSSRDTTEAFF	TGTGCCAGCAGTTCTAGGGACACCACTGAAGCTTTCTTT
-	TRBV11-2	TRBJ2-4	few	CASSLGSAPRVIQYF	TGTGCCAGCAGCTTAGGTTCGGCCCCCCGGGTCATTCAGTACTTC
-	TRBV7-8	TRBJ2-1	many	CASRLEEGASYNEQFF	TGTGCCAGCCGACTAGAGGAGGGGGCGTCCTACAATGAGCAGTTCTTC
-	TRBV7-8	TRBJ1-1	many	CASSPRVGTIMNEAFF	TGTGCCAGCAGCCCCCGGGTAGGCACGATCATGAATGAAGCTTTCTTT
-	TRBV7-9	TRBJ2-2	many	CASSFDSTGELFF	TGTGCCAGCAGCTTCGACAGCACCGGGGAGCTGTTTTTT
-	TRBV14	TRBJ1-6	few	CASSPRQAYNSPLHF	TGTGCCAGCAGCCCCCGACAGGCATATAATTCACCCCTCCACTTT
TRBD1	TRBV27	TRBJ1-2	many	CASSGLGTAYGYTF	TGTGCCAGCAGTGGGCTCGGGACAGCCTATGGCTACACCTTC
-	TRBV4-2	TRBJ2-7	few	CASSQEWGSFEQYF	TGTGCCAGCAGCCAAGAGTGGGGGTCCTTCGAGCAGTACTTC
TRBD1	TRBV2	TRBJ1-4	-	CASIPFGQGAGSEKLFF	TGTGCCAGCATTCCCTTTGGACAGGGGGCCGGGAGTGAAAAACTGTTTTTT
TRBD1	TRBV5-6	TRBJ1-1	-	CASGTVEEGEAFF	TGTGCCAGCGGGACAGTTGAGGAAGGTGAAGCTTTCTTT
TRBD2	TRBV4-2	TRBJ2-1	few	CASSPRFPAGGLYNEQFF	TGTGCCAGCAGCCCAAGATTCCCAGCGGGAGGGCTTTACAATGAGCAGTTCTTC
TRBD1	TRBV29-1	TRBJ2-1	-	CSVGQETGDEQFF	TGCAGCGTTGGTCAGGAGACAGGGGATGAGCAGTTCTTC
-	TRBV27	TRBJ2-7	many	CASKRRAILSYEQYF	TGTGCCAGCAAAAGACGGGCTATCCTATCCTACGAGCAGTACTTC
-	TRBV7-4	TRBJ1-2	-	CASSSFEGGQLTNYGYTF	TGTGCCAGCAGCTCATTTGAGGGAGGGCAATTAACTAACTATGGCTACACCTTC
TRBD2	TRBV9	TRBJ2-1	few	CASSSSGKDEQFF	TGTGCCAGCTCTTCAAGCGGGAAGGATGAGCAGTTCTTC
TRBD2	TRBV6-1	TRBJ2-1	many	CASSEGLATYNEQFF	TGTGCCAGCAGCGAGGGACTAGCCACTTACAATGAGCAGTTCTTC
TRBD1	TRBV6-2/TRBV6-3	TRBJ1-1	many	CASSYLGQGKTEAFF	TGTGCCAGCAGTTACCTGGGACAGGGAAAGACTGAAGCTTTCTTT
TRBD1	TRBV10-3	TRBJ1-3	-	CAISESGQGALGNTIYF	TGTGCCATCAGTGAGTCTGGGCAGGGGGCGCTTGGAAACACCATATATTTT
-	TRBV7-9	TRBJ1-2	many	CASSDPTSYGYTF	TGTGCCAGCAGCGACCCAACAAGCTATGGCTACACCTTC
-	TRBV9	TRBJ1-6	-	CASSPGGAPNSPLHF	TGTGCCAGCAGCCCCGGGGGGGCACCCAATTCACCCCTCCACTTT
-	TRBV5-1	TRBJ1-1	-	CASSLDWGQGTEAFF	TGCGCCAGCAGCTTGGATTGGGGGCAGGGCACTGAAGCTTTCTTT
-	TRBV24-1	TRBJ2-4	few	CATGDSKNIQYF	TGTGCCACCGGCGACAGTAAAAACATTCAGTACTTC
-	TRBV7-2	TRBJ1-2	many	CASSFATGLREGYTF	TGTGCCAGCAGCTTCGCGACAGGCCTTCGCGAAGGCTACACCTTC
-	TRBV3-1	TRBJ2-7	-	CASSQERGWGGEQYF	TGTGCCAGCAGCCAAGAGAGGGGCTGGGGTGGCGAGCAGTACTTC